This TCR beta chain came from a study of siplizumab effects on memory and regulatory T cells. This CDR3 comprises 19 residues. Germline lookup yields CDR1 SGHNT and CDR2 YYREEE (reference sequence). The V and J ends lost 5 bases and 0 bases respectively, with 24 bases between them. General study results and limits: Alloreactive sequences tracing back to unstimulated CD4+ memory cells were significantly reduced by siplizumab. To unstimulated subsets, only a minor fraction of alloreactive clones could be mapped. Reactions containing siplizumab showed mappable alloreactive CD4+ clones averaging 68.8% Treg-derived, versus about 27% in controls.

About this clone: The antigen is not known.

It was 100,000 or so TCR templates that were assayed per sample. Here immunoSEQ multiplex PCR was the method, and the copy in TCRdb shows in-frame clones only, minus some. Counted here are more than 75,000 clones, approximately 93% occurring once; the ten biggest clones make up 5.5% to 7.5%. The chain uses TRBV5-4 and TRBJ1-5; unclear D gene. This TCR derives from a human donor in good health. The specimen was CD8+ T cells sorted from blood. As DNA, the CDR3 is TGTGCCAGCAGATACTTCGTTACACGGACGGATGATAGCAATCAGCCCCAGCATTTT. Protein product: CASRYFVTRTDDSNQPQHF.